The 5 T cell receptor beta chains below come from one sample, sequenced in a study of cytomegalovirus exposure and HLA in healthy donors listed by TCRdb under 2017. Library prep was done by the immunoSEQ multiplex PCR assay. The multiplex PCR relied on a mix of 60 forward primers for TCR Vbeta segments and 13 reverse primers for TCR Jbeta segments. TCRdb carries this immuneACCESS record with in-frame sequences only. Its versions omit some clonotypes, under half of them owing to an unresolved V gene in the studies checked, with the rest unexplained. The sample contains approximately 140,000 clones, 70% to 80% of them found a single time. 3.5% of the sample goes to the ten largest clones. Sequencing input: PBMCs. The origin of the receptors is a human donor in good health.

This chain connects TRBV5-6 to TRBJ1-1; D perhaps matches TRBD1 (6 bases). Trimming removed 4 bases from V and 3 bases from J, with 22 bases in between. The V gene's germline CDR1 is SGHDT and CDR2 YYEEEE. The CDR3 spans 17 residues. The CDR3 region is CASSPGQTLNPDTEAFF. The CDR3 nucleotides are TGTGCCAGCAGCCCCGGACAGACACTTAATCCCGACACTGAAGCTTTCTTT.

The chain joins TRBV2 to TRBJ1-5; TRBD1 matches 8 bases. The CDR3 totals 15 residues. Germline V lookup: CDR1 SNHLY, CDR2 FYNNEI. V trimming: 7 bases; J trimming: 5 bases; junction bases outside the gene matches: 10. The CDR3, as DNA: TGTGCCAGCACCCTAGGACAGGGAGAACATCAGCCCCAGCATTTT. Translating it yields CASTLGQGEHQPQHF.

J is TRBJ2-1 and V is TRBV10-2; TRBD2 matches at 8 bases. The CDR3 totals 13 residues. J was trimmed by 2 bases and V by 9 bases; bases with no gene match: 3. Germline V gene lookup returns CDR1 WSHSY and CDR2 SAAADI. Here the CDR3 DNA reads TGCGCCAGTGCGGGAGGAGCCTACAATGAGCAGTTCTTC. This encodes CASAGGAYNEQFF.

The V gene is TRBV28, the J gene TRBJ1-5, with a weak D call TRBD1 (5 bases). The germline CDR1 and CDR2 sequences are MDHEN and SYDVKM. The CDR3 has 14 residues. V lost 1 base to trimming and J lost 4 bases, with 8 bases between them. The CDR3 bases are TGTGCCAGCAGTTTATCCGGGGGGAATCAGCCCCAGCATTTT. Amino acids: CASSLSGGNQPQHF.

This chain joins TRBV6-5 and TRBJ2-7; 7 bases align to TRBD1. The V and J ends lost 0 bases and 4 bases, in that order; junction bases with no gene match: 9. The V gene's germline CDR1 is MNHEY and CDR2 SVGAGI. The CDR3 has 16 amino acids. CDR3 loop: CASSYSMGTAPYEQYF. The CDR3, as DNA: TGTGCCAGCAGTTACTCGATGGGGACAGCCCCTTACGAGCAGTACTTC.